This T cell receptor beta chain was observed in a study of T cell responses to AZD1222 COVID-19 vaccine. General observations from the study: Regions left unmutated in variants are reportedly the target of nearly half of spike-specific TCRs. A rise in Spike-specific TCR breadth and depth followed two AZD1222 doses.

Assay: immunoSEQ multiplex PCR; the TCRdb copy retains only in-frame clones and omits some. The table has more than 150,000 clones, 88% seen once. This CDR3 region has 14 residues. In germline, CDR1 is WSHSY, CDR2 SAAADI. The germline V and J ends were trimmed by 2 bases and 3 bases, with 10 bases remaining between them. In regard to this clone: Antigen: not known.

The source of this sequence is an adult in good health. The chain recombines TRBV10-2 with TRBJ1-2, with D tentatively TRBD1 (6 bases). The sequenced sample was peripheral blood, obtained on day 0 of AZD1222 vaccination. CDR3 amino acids: CASSETGRYYGYTF. In nucleotides, the CDR3 is TGCGCCAGCAGTGAGACAGGGAGGTACTATGGCTACACCTTC.